This is a list of T cell receptor beta chains from one sample in a study of T-cell reconstitution after alpha-beta-depleted transplantation in children. TCRdb reanalysed the PCR reads using MiXCR and keeps one entry per CDR3 protein. The sample lists around 380,000 distinct CDR3 sequences, roughly 10% occurring once. Sequencing used PBMCs from the stem cell graft donor, obtained from the stem cell graft. Receptors originate from a human donor who donated a stem cell graft to a child with acute myeloid leukemia. Both conserved end residues are part of each CDR3. The order of the fields is D gene, J gene, clone size, V gene, CDR3 DNA, CDR3 protein. D genes are given only for firm matches. A clone size is listed for some rows: how often the clone was seen (once, few, many), or a class if it is expanded.

TRBD1,TRBJ2-7,NA,TRBV20-1,TGCAGTGCTAGGTGGGACAGGAACTCCTACGAGCAGTACTTC,CSARWDRNSYEQYF
TRBD2,TRBJ2-1,NA,TRBV20-1,TGCAGTGCGCCGAGGGGGATAGCGGGAGGAAATGAGCAGTTCTTC,CSAPRGIAGGNEQFF
TRBD2,TRBJ2-2,few,TRBV7-2,TGTGCCAGCAGGCAAACTAGCGGTGAGGGGGAGCTGTTTTTT,CASRQTSGEGELFF
NA,TRBJ1-3,NA,TRBV12-5,TGTGCTAGTGGTTTAAAGGGACGCAGTGGAAACACCATATATTTT,CASGLKGRSGNTIYF
NA,TRBJ1-2,few,TRBV20-1,TGCAGTGCTAGTCTTTCCCTGGGCGGCAGTAACTATGGCTACACCTTC,CSASLSLGGSNYGYTF
NA,TRBJ2-1,many,TRBV29-1,TGCAGCGTTGACAGGGCGGATGAGCAGTTCTTC,CSVDRADEQFF
TRBD2,TRBJ2-7,few,TRBV4-2,TGTGCCAGCAGCCATCCTGCGGCAGGGGGTAGCGGGAGTGTCGGCGAGCAGTACTTC,CASSHPAAGGSGSVGEQYF
TRBD1,TRBJ2-3,NA,TRBV5-1,TGCGCCAGCACGGGACAGACCACAGATACGCAGTATTTT,CASTGQTTDTQYF
NA,TRBJ2-6,few,TRBV18,TGTGCCAGCTCACCGTACTCCGAAGGCCCGTCTGCGGCCAACGTCCTGACTTTC,CASSPYSEGPSAANVLTF
NA,TRBJ2-5,few,TRBV5-6,TGTGCCAGCAGCGTAAGGGAGACCCAGTACTTC,CASSVRETQYF
NA,TRBJ2-7,few,TRBV6-1,TGTGCCAGCAGGACACAGGAAGCGGCCTACGAGCAGTACTTC,CASRTQEAAYEQYF
NA,TRBJ2-3,NA,TRBV12-3/TRBV12-4,TGTGCCAGCAGAACGCAGATTAGCACAGATACGCAGTATTTT,CASRTQISTDTQYF
NA,TRBJ2-3,many,TRBV6-2/TRBV6-3,TGTGCCAGCACCGGCGGGGCTAGCACAGATACGCAGTATTTT,CASTGGASTDTQYF
NA,TRBJ2-1,NA,TRBV6-2/TRBV6-3,TGTGCCAGCAGTTACGACCAACGGGGGAGTTACAATGAGCAGTTCTTC,CASSYDQRGSYNEQFF
NA,TRBJ2-1,few,TRBV29-1,TGCAGCGTTGAAGTAAAGGTGTTGGGGCCCTCCTACAATGAGCAGTTCTTC,CSVEVKVLGPSYNEQFF
NA,TRBJ2-7,few,TRBV20-1,TGCAGTGCGACACTAACAGTTTCCTACGAGCAGTACTTC,CSATLTVSYEQYF
NA,TRBJ1-1,many,TRBV5-1,TGCGCCAGCACGGACCCCCCAATCACTGAAGCTTTCTTT,CASTDPPITEAFF
NA,TRBJ2-2,many,TRBV6-5,TGTGCCAGCAGTTACTTGTGGGGTACCGGGGAGCTGTTTTTT,CASSYLWGTGELFF
NA,TRBJ2-1,NA,TRBV20-1,TGCAGTGCTAGAGATATATCGGGGCACGCTAAATACAATGAGCAGTTCTTC,CSARDISGHAKYNEQFF
NA,TRBJ2-2,once,TRBV6-1,TGTGCCAGCAGCACAGACCCGTACACCAGGGAGCTGTTTTTT,CASSTDPYTRELFF
TRBD2,TRBJ2-1,few,TRBV29-1,TGCAGCGTTGTCCAGGGGACTAGTTCCCCCAATGAGCAGTTCTTC,CSVVQGTSSPNEQFF
NA,TRBJ2-6,few,TRBV7-3,TGTGCCAGCAGCTTATGGGGGGACAGCTCTGGGGCCAACGTCCTGACTTTC,CASSLWGDSSGANVLTF
TRBD1,TRBJ2-1,few,TRBV5-1,TGCGCCAGCAGCTTCTCCGGGACAGGGCTTTCTGAGCAGTTCTTC,CASSFSGTGLSEQFF
NA,TRBJ1-2,few,TRBV7-9,TGTGCCAGCAGCTTAGGATTCCGACAGGAGGACGGCTACACCTTC,CASSLGFRQEDGYTF
NA,TRBJ1-6,NA,TRBV20-1,TGCAGTGCTAAGGGTGGGGGGGCCGATTCACCCCTCCACTTT,CSAKGGGADSPLHF